The present T cell receptor beta chain was sequenced within a study of blood T cells in healthy people across ages. Findings and caveats of the study: Per million T cells, TCR beta diversity dropped about linearly as age rose.

With a J-beta primer mix and a sample-barcoded 5' primer, a second PCR ran roughly 6 to 11 cycles. All cDNA molecules were each tagged by a template-switch adaptor with 12 random nucleotides. MiXCR was run by TCRdb on the 5' RACE reads, yielding one entry per CDR3 protein. Of some 1,500,000 distinct CDR3 sequences listed, approximately 43% are singletons. This clonotype was detected a few times. Its antigen remains unidentified. In germline, CDR1 is MNHNY, CDR2 SVGAGI (reference sequence). The CDR3 runs to 14 residues. V was clipped by 6 bases and J by 2 bases, with 12 bases between them. This TCR came from a woman aged 18-29 years in good health. This chain links TRBV6-6 with TRBJ2-3, with a weak D call TRBD2 (7 bases). The sequenced sample consisted of blood. CDR3 sequence reads: CASRAGQNTDTQYF. The CDR3 DNA follows: TGTGCCAGCAGAGCGGGACAAAACACAGATACGCAGTATTTT.